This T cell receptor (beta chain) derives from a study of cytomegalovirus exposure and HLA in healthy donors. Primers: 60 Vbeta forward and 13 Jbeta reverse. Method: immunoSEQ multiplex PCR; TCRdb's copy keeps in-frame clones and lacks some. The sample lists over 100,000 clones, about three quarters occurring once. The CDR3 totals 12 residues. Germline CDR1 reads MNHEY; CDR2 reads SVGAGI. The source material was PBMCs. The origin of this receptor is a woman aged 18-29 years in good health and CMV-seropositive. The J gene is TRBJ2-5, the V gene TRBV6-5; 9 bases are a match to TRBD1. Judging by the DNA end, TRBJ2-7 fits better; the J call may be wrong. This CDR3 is CASSLTGGEQYF. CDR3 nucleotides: TGTGCCAGCAGTTTGACAGGGGGCGAGCAGTACTTC.